This is a list of T cell receptor beta chains from one sample in a study of T cell repertoires in cytomegalovirus infection. In TCRdb, the reads were re-called with MiXCR into one record per CDR3 protein. This repertoire shows roughly 320,000 distinct CDR3 sequences, 9.5% found once; its top ten account for around 4.5%. The sequenced sample was PBMCs. The receptors stem from a human donor in good health (CMV status not recorded). Some clones in this sample may be carry-over from other donors' samples. Each CDR3 is given with its conserved first and last residue. A D gene is named only where the DNA matches it firmly. Size is omitted from some rows. Given values are once, few, many or a class for expanded clones.

v_gene	abundance	j_gene	d_gene	CDR3aa	CDR3nt
TRBV7-6	many	TRBJ2-2	.	CASSFSETANREELFF	TGTGCCAGCAGCTTCAGCGAAACAGCCAATCGCGAGGAGCTGTTTTTT
TRBV7-2	many	TRBJ2-1	TRBD2	CAKLGLELREQFF	TGTGCCAAACTGGGACTAGAGTTACGTGAGCAGTTCTTC
TRBV12-3/TRBV12-4	few	TRBJ2-1	.	CASSLAPRYNEQFF	TGTGCCAGCAGTTTAGCGCCCAGATACAATGAGCAGTTCTTC
TRBV4-3	few	TRBJ1-2	.	CASSQDVTLRDRYGYTF	TGCGCCAGCAGCCAAGATGTCACCCTACGAGACCGTTATGGCTACACCTTC
TRBV20-1	few	TRBJ2-2	TRBD1	CSARTGSNTGELFF	TGCAGTGCCAGGACAGGCTCGAACACCGGGGAGCTGTTTTTT
TRBV2	few	TRBJ2-2	.	CASSEQNTGELFF	TGTGCCAGCAGTGAACAGAACACCGGGGAGCTGTTTTTT
TRBV7-8	many	TRBJ2-3	.	CASSRGLVDTQYF	TGTGCCAGCTCCCGGGGGCTAGTCGATACGCAGTATTTT
TRBV7-2	many	TRBJ1-2	.	CASSHLPGSYGYTF	TGTGCCAGCAGTCACCTTCCAGGGAGCTATGGCTACACCTTC
TRBV12-3/TRBV12-4	many	TRBJ2-3	.	CASSSRQDSTDTQYF	TGTGCCAGCAGTTCCCGACAGGATAGCACAGATACGCAGTATTTT
TRBV7-2	many	TRBJ2-4	.	CASSLDSGTAKNIQYF	TGTGCCAGCAGCTTAGACTCCGGGACTGCGAAAAACATTCAGTACTTC
TRBV6-1	few	TRBJ2-1	.	CASSSRLGSSYNEQFF	TGTGCCAGCAGCTCCCGGCTAGGTAGCTCCTACAATGAGCAGTTCTTC
TRBV20-1	.	TRBJ2-2	.	CSARRGELFF	TGCAGTGCCCGCAGGGGGGAGCTGTTTTTT
TRBV7-2	many	TRBJ1-6	.	CASSFQGSNDSPLHF	TGTGCCAGCAGCTTCCAGGGGTCTAATGATTCACCCCTCCACTTT
TRBV11-2	.	TRBJ2-5	TRBD2	CASSSSGAPQETQYF	TGTGCCAGCAGCTCTAGCGGGGCCCCGCAAGAGACCCAGTACTTC
TRBV7-8	many	TRBJ2-3	.	CASSLDVVRTDTQYF	TGTGCCAGCAGCTTAGATGTGGTCCGCACAGATACGCAGTATTTT
TRBV7-2	many	TRBJ2-6	.	CASSLGQGNSGANVLTF	TGTGCCAGCAGCTTAGGGCAGGGCAACTCTGGGGCCAACGTCCTGACTTTC
TRBV7-9	.	TRBJ1-5	.	CASSMSSPPQHF	TGTGCCAGCAGCATGAGCAGCCCTCCCCAGCATTTT
TRBV7-2	many	TRBJ2-4	.	CASSLEGARVKNIQYF	TGTGCCAGCAGCTTGGAGGGGGCGCGCGTCAAAAACATTCAGTACTTC
TRBV4-3	.	TRBJ2-3	.	CASSLGPTASTDTQYF	TGCGCCAGCTCCCTAGGCCCGACAGCTAGCACAGATACGCAGTATTTT
TRBV7-9	many	TRBJ2-5	.	CASSLEGAETQYF	TGTGCCAGCAGCTTAGAAGGAGCAGAGACCCAGTACTTC
TRBV7-9	many	TRBJ2-1	.	CASSLGVGYSEQFF	TGTGCCAGCAGCTTAGGAGTGGGTTACTCTGAGCAGTTCTTC
TRBV12-3/TRBV12-4	few	TRBJ2-7	.	CASRARDKLFYEQYF	TGTGCCAGCAGGGCCCGGGACAAATTATTCTACGAGCAGTACTTC
TRBV28	few	TRBJ1-2	TRBD1	CASSTSQGASYGYTF	TGTGCCAGCAGCACGTCTCAGGGGGCAAGTTATGGCTACACCTTC
TRBV7-2	many	TRBJ1-1	TRBD1	CASSFPGTEHLNTEAFF	TGTGCCAGCAGCTTTCCCGGGACAGAGCATTTGAACACTGAAGCTTTCTTT
TRBV7-3	.	TRBJ2-1	TRBD2	CASSLRPPDSGRRNEQFF	TGTGCCAGCAGCTTAAGGCCCCCTGATAGCGGGAGGAGGAATGAGCAGTTCTTC
TRBV4-1	few	TRBJ1-1	.	CASSPQQANTEAFF	TGCGCCAGCAGCCCGCAACAGGCAAACACTGAAGCTTTCTTT
TRBV4-2	many	TRBJ1-6	.	CASSQATSSPLHF	TGTGCCAGCAGCCAAGCTACAAGTTCACCCCTCCACTTT
TRBV6-2/TRBV6-3	few	TRBJ1-1	.	CASSTLKGNTEAFF	TGTGCCAGCAGTACCTTGAAGGGGAACACTGAAGCTTTCTTT
TRBV11-3	.	TRBJ2-2	.	CASSSGAGTGELFF	TGTGCCAGCAGCTCGGGGGCCGGTACCGGGGAGCTGTTTTTT
TRBV5-4	.	TRBJ2-3	TRBD2	CASSREGGGASTDTQYF	TGTGCCAGCAGCCGGGAGGGCGGGGGGGCCAGTACAGATACGCAGTATTTT
TRBV7-8	many	TRBJ2-5	TRBD2	CASSLMPGLAGNDQETQYF	TGTGCCAGCAGCTTAATGCCGGGACTAGCGGGGAATGACCAAGAGACCCAGTACTTC
TRBV19	.	TRBJ2-5	TRBD1	CASSTATGGQETQYF	TGTGCCAGTAGCACCGCGACAGGGGGTCAAGAGACCCAGTACTTC
TRBV11-2	.	TRBJ2-7	TRBD2	CASSWTSAETYEQYF	TGTGCCAGCAGCTGGACTAGCGCCGAAACCTACGAGCAGTACTTC
TRBV12-3/TRBV12-4	few	TRBJ2-3	.	CASSDGITSPTDTQYF	TGTGCCAGCAGTGACGGGATTACATCCCCCACAGATACGCAGTATTTT
TRBV25-1	.	TRBJ2-5	TRBD2	CASSGPGVAGVETQYF	TGTGCCAGCAGTGGCCCCGGGGTAGCGGGGGTAGAGACCCAGTACTTC